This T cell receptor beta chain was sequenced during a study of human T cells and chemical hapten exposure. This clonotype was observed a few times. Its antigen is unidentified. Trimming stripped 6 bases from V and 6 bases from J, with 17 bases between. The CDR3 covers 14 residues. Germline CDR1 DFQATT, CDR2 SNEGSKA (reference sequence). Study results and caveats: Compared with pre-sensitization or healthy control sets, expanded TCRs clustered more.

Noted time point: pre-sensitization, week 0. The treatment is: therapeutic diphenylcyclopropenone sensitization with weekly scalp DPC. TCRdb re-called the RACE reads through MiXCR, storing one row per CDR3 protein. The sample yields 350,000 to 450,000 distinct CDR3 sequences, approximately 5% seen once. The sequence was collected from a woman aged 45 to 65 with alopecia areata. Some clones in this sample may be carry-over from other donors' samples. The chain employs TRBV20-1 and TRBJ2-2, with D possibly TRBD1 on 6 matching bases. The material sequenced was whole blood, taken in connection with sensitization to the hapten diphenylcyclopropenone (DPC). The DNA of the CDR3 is TGCAGTGCACGCTGGACAGCGGTCCCCGGGGAGCTGTTTTTT. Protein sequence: CSARWTAVPGELFF.